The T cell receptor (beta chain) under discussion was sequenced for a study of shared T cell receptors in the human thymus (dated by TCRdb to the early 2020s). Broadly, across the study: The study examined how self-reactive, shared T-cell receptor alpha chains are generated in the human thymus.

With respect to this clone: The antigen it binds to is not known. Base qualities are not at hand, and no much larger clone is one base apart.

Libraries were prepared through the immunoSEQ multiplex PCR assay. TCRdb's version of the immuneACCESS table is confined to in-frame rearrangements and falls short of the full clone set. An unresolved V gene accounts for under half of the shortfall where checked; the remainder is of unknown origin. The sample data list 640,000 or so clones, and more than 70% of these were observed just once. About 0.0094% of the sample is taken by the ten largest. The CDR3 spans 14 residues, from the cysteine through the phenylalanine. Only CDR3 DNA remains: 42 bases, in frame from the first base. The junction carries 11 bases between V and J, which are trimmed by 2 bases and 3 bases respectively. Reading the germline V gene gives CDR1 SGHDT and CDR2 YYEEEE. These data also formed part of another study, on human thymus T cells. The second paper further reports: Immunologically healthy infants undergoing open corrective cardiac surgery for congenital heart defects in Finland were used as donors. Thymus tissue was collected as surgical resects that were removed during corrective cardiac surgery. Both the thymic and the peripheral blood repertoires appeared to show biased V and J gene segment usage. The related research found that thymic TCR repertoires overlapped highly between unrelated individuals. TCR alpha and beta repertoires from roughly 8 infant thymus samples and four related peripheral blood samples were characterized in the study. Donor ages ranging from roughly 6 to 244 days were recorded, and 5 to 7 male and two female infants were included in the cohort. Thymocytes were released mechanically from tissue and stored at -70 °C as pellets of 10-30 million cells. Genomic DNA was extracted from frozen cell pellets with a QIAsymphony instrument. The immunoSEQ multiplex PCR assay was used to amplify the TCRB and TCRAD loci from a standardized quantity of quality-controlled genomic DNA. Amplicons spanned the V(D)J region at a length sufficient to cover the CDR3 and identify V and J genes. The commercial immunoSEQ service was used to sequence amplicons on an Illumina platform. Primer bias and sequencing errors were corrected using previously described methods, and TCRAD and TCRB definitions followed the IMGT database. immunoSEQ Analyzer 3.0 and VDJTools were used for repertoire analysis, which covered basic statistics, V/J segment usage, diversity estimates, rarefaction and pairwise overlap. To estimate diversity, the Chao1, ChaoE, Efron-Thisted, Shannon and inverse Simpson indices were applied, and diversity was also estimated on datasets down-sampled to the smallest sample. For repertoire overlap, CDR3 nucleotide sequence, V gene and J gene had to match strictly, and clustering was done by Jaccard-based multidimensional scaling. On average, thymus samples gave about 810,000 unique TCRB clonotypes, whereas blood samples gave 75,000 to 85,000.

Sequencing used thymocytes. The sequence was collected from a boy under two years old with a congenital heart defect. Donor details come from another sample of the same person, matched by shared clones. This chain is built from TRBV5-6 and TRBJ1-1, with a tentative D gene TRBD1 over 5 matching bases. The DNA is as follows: TGTGCCAGCAGCTTCGTGACGACAGACACTGAAGCTTTCTTT. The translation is CASSFVTTDTEAFF.